Below are 29 T cell receptor beta chains sequenced from a single sample in a study of T cells in narcolepsy. The protocol was immunoSEQ multiplex PCR, while the TCRdb copy is restricted to in-frame clones and leaves out a portion. This sample has 26,000 or so clones, with 86% found just once. The source material was CD45RA- memory CD4+ T cells from PBMCs. Every receptor here comes from a human donor with narcolepsy.

The chain links TRBV5-4 to TRBJ2-1, with a weak D call TRBD1 (7 bases). Germline CDR1 SGHNT, CDR2 YYREEE (reference sequence). V lost 4 bases to trimming and J lost 14 bases, with 19 bases between them. This CDR3 region has 13 residues. For the CDR3, the DNA is TGTGCCAGCAGCGCCGGAGGGGGCCCTAGAGAGTTCTTC. This codes for CASSAGGGPREFF.

V and J are TRBV28 and TRBJ1-5; maybe TRBD1 (6 bases). Trimming took 7 bases from V and 3 from J, leaving 22 bases between them. Germline CDR1 MDHEN, CDR2 SYDVKM. CDR3 length: 17 residues. CDR3 in amino acids: CASNKTPGGGSNQPQHF. The CDR3 region has the DNA TGTGCCAGCAATAAGACCCCAGGAGGGGGATCCAATCAGCCCCAGCATTTT.

The chain couples TRBV28 to TRBJ1-2, with a possible D match to TRBD1 (5 bases). Germline loops: CDR1 MDHEN, CDR2 SYDVKM. Between the trimmed V and J ends, which lost 6 bases and 7 bases, there was a span of 12 bases. CDR3 length equals 12 residues. The CDR3 loop is CASSQGTGGYTF. CDR3 bases: TGTGCCAGCAGCCAGGGTACGGGTGGCTACACCTTC.

The V and J genes are TRBV5-4 and TRBJ2-7; perhaps TRBD1 as D (6 bases). The CDR3 runs 13 residues. CDR1 SGHNT and CDR2 YYREEE come from the germline V gene (reference sequence). Trimming left V 4 bases short and J 0 bases short, with 8 bases between. In DNA, the CDR3 is TGTGCCAGCAGCCCAGGGGTCTCCTACGAGCAGTACTTC. It codes for CASSPGVSYEQYF.

The gene calls are TRBV7-2 and TRBJ2-5; 9 positions agree with TRBD2. Germline CDR1 and CDR2: SGHTA and FQGNSA. The CDR3 runs to 16 residues. J gave up 1 base and V 1 base, and 4 bases lay outside the gene matches. In nucleotides, the CDR3 is TGTGCCAGCAGCTTAGGGGTTAGCGGGGGCCAAGAGACCCAGTACTTC. This translates into CASSLGVSGGQETQYF.

The chain uses TRBV5-1 and TRBJ2-5, with TRBD1 matching 8 bases. CDR1 and CDR2 from the germline V gene are SGHRS and YFSETQ. The CDR3 runs 14 residues. V shed 2 bases and J 1 base; nucleotides not matched to a gene: 1. The CDR3 nucleotides are TGCGCCAGCAGCTTCGGACAGGGCCAAGAGACCCAGTACTTC. Translated, it gives CASSFGQGQETQYF.

The V and J genes are TRBV18 and TRBJ1-1; D is uncertain. Germline values: CDR1 KGHSH, CDR2 LQKENI. The CDR3 extends over 14 amino acids. The V end lost 4 bases, the J end lost 1 base, and 10 bases lay between the germline ends. For the CDR3, the DNA is TGTGCCAGCTCACTACAAACAAGGAACACTGAAGCTTTCTTT. It specifies CASSLQTRNTEAFF.

This chain links TRBV7-2 with TRBJ1-1, with 9 bases lining up with TRBD1. With V trimmed by 2 bases and J by 3 bases, 7 bases remained unmatched. Germline loops: CDR1 SGHTA, CDR2 FQGNSA. CDR3 length: 16 amino acids. The CDR3 region is CASSLRTGALDTEAFF. In nucleotides, the CDR3 is TGTGCCAGCAGCTTAAGGACAGGGGCCCTAGACACTGAAGCTTTCTTT.

This rearrangement joins TRBV11-2 to TRBJ2-1; D call uncertain. This CDR3 contains 16 residues. The ends were cut back, 1 base at V and 0 bases at J, with 10 bases in the middle. The germline V gene encodes CDR1 SGHAT and CDR2 FQNNGV. CDR3 DNA sequence: TGTGCCAGCAGCTTAGGGCTATCGAGCTCCTACAATGAGCAGTTCTTC. As protein: CASSLGLSSSYNEQFF.

The chain combines TRBV9 with TRBJ2-7, with 7 bases aligning to TRBD1. In germline, CDR1 is SGDLS, CDR2 YYNGEE. This CDR3 is built from 14 residues. V lost 5 bases and J lost 3; bases outside the gene matches: 8. CDR3 DNA: TGTGCCAGCAGTGGGGACAGCTTGGGCTACGAGCAGTACTTC. Its translation is CASSGDSLGYEQYF.

The rearrangement joins TRBV6-1 to TRBJ1-4; TRBD1 aligns across 10 bases. The CDR3 extends over 15 amino acids. Looked up from germline, CDR1 is MNHNS and CDR2 is SASEGT. The trim removed 5 bases at V and 7 bases at J, leaving 7 bases unmatched. CDR3 region: CASSSLGQGGEKLFF. CDR3 DNA: TGTGCCAGCAGTTCCCTCGGACAGGGGGGTGAAAAACTGTTTTTT.

The chain has TRBV5-8 and TRBJ2-1; 7 bases fit TRBD1. V trimming: 4 bases; J trimming: 4 bases; junction bases outside the gene matches: 2. CDR3 length equals 13 residues. Germline values: CDR1 SGHTS, CDR2 YDEGEE. The CDR3 DNA reads as TGTGCCAGCAGCAGACAGGGTTACAATGAGCAGTTCTTC. Residues: CASSRQGYNEQFF.

The gene calls are TRBV25-1 and TRBJ1-3, with TRBD1 matching over 7 bases. Germline V CDR1 and CDR2: MGHDK, SYGVNS. This CDR3 contains 15 residues. V trimming: 7 bases; J trimming: 2 bases; junction bases outside the gene matches: 8. The CDR3 sequence: CASKRGQGAGNTIYF. For the CDR3, the DNA is TGTGCCAGCAAGAGGGGGCAAGGAGCTGGAAACACCATATATTTT.

V is TRBV7-9 and J is TRBJ1-1; D is uncertain. CDR1 and CDR2 (germline): SEHNR, FQNEAQ (reference sequence). Trimming took 1 base from V and 3 from J, leaving 6 bases between them. The CDR3 length is 13 residues. Written as DNA, the CDR3 is TGTGCCAGCAGCTTAGACCCAGACACTGAAGCTTTCTTT. Amino acid sequence: CASSLDPDTEAFF. Variable domain in full (rest from reference TRBV7-9 and TRBJ1-1): DTGVSQNPRHKITKRGQNVTFRCDPISEHNRLYWYRQTLGQGPEFLTYFQNEAQLEKSRLLSDRFSAERPKGSFSTLEIQRTEQGDSAMYLCASSLDPDTEAFFGQGTRLTVV.

This chain links TRBV5-1 with TRBJ2-2, with D perhaps matching TRBD2 (6 bases). The CDR3 covers 13 residues. The V gene lost 5 bases and the J gene lost 6 bases, with 11 bases spanning the gap. Germline V lookup: CDR1 SGHRS, CDR2 YFSETQ. The CDR3 DNA reads as TGCGCCAGCAGTTCCTCTAGCGCCGGGGAGCTGTTTTTT. This gives the protein CASSSSSAGELFF.

This chain joins TRBV5-4 and TRBJ2-2; D is possibly TRBD1 or TRBD2 (6 bases each). V was cut by 0 bases and J by 0 bases, with 9 bases left in between. The germline gives CDR1 SGHNT, CDR2 YYREEE (reference sequence). The CDR3 is 16 residues long. The CDR3 DNA sequence: TGTGCCAGCAGCTTGGAGGGGGGAACGAACACCGGGGAGCTGTTTTTT. It encodes CASSLEGGTNTGELFF.

The V call is TRBV29-1, the J call TRBJ2-7, with TRBD1 identical over 8 bases. The CDR3 sequence is 11 residues long. Germline V CDR1 and CDR2: SQVTM, ANQGSEA. With 6 bases clipped from V and 6 bases from J, the junction kept 4 bases outside the gene matches. The CDR3 loop reads CSVRDRTEQYV. CDR3 sequence (DNA): TGCAGCGTGAGGGACAGGACCGAGCAGTACGTC.

The chain is built from TRBV5-8 and TRBJ2-2; 9 bases are a match to TRBD2. V lost 3 bases and J lost 3; bases outside the gene matches: 6. The CDR3 is 16 amino acids. CDR1 and CDR2 (germline): SGHTS, YDEGEE. CDR3 region: CASSSGLAMHTGELFF. The CDR3 bases are TGTGCCAGCAGCTCTGGACTAGCGATGCACACCGGGGAGCTGTTTTTT.

The rearrangement uses TRBV7-2 and TRBJ1-5; D ambiguous. CDR1 and CDR2 (germline): SGHTA, FQGNSA. Deletions cut 1 base from V and 4 bases from J, with 8 bases between. CDR3 length: 14 residues. The CDR3 protein is CASSLGADNQPQHF. In DNA form, the CDR3 reads TGTGCCAGCAGCTTAGGGGCGGATAATCAGCCCCAGCATTTT.

The CDR3 region is CASSLVAIYSGANVLTF. The CDR3 DNA reads TGTGCCAGCAGCTTAGTCGCCATATACTCTGGGGCCAACGTCCTGACTTTC. J is TRBJ2-6 and V is TRBV11-2; D unresolved. The CDR3 is made up of 17 amino acids. The V and J ends lost 1 base and 0 bases respectively, with 10 bases between them. Looked up from germline, CDR1 is SGHAT and CDR2 is FQNNGV.

J is TRBJ1-2 and V is TRBV12-5; the D gene is possibly TRBD1 (5 bases). Germline lookup yields CDR1 LGHNT and CDR2 FRNRAP. The V end was cut by 6 bases, the J end by 6 bases, with 23 bases between. The CDR3 has 16 residues. The DNA of the CDR3 is TGTGCTAGTGGACCAATGACCGGGACTTATGGGGATGGCTACACCTTC. Amino acids: CASGPMTGTYGDGYTF.

The rearrangement uses TRBV7-2 and TRBJ2-3; a weak D match, TRBD2 (5 bases). The germline V gene encodes CDR1 SGHTA and CDR2 FQGNSA. The CDR3 totals 16 residues. The V end was cut by 5 bases, the J end by 5 bases, with 20 bases between. The CDR3 nucleotides are TGTGCCAGCAGCCCCACTTTAGGACTGCCGGTAGATACGCAGTATTTT. Translated: CASSPTLGLPVDTQYF.

The V and J genes are TRBV5-8 and TRBJ2-3; D is possibly TRBD2 (6 bases). Trimming took 4 bases from V and 7 from J, leaving 13 bases between them. CDR3 length: 13 residues. The germline V gene encodes CDR1 SGHTS and CDR2 YDEGEE. The CDR3 DNA sequence: TGTGCCAGCAGCCGGGACTCCAAGTATACGCAGTATTTT. As protein: CASSRDSKYTQYF.

The genes are TRBV4-2 and TRBJ1-1, with D unclear. Germline assignment: CDR1 LGHNA and CDR2 YNFKEQ. V lost 4 bases, J lost 0 bases, and 12 bases lay in between. The CDR3 consists of 15 residues. The CDR3 reads CASSPQSDVNTEAFF. CDR3 nucleotides: TGTGCCAGCAGCCCCCAGAGTGACGTGAACACTGAAGCTTTCTTT.

The rearrangement links TRBV19 to TRBJ1-5, with D possibly TRBD1 on 6 matching bases. The germline V and J ends were trimmed by 0 bases and 2 bases, with 26 bases remaining between them. In germline, CDR1 is LNHDA, CDR2 SQIVND (reference sequence). This CDR3 region has 21 residues. The CDR3 DNA reads as TGTGCCAGTAGTATAGAGGGCGGGGGCGGCAGGGTCGGTATCGGCAATCAGCCCCAGCATTTT. Translation gives CASSIEGGGGRVGIGNQPQHF.

The chain is built from TRBV7-2 and TRBJ2-1, with TRBD2 matching over 10 bases. The CDR3 covers 15 residues. Germline V CDR1 and CDR2: SGHTA, FQGNSA. J gave up 6 bases and V 1 base, and 3 bases lay outside the gene matches. In DNA form, the CDR3 reads TGTGCCAGCAGCTTAGAAGCGGGGGGGTTCAATGAGCAGTTCTTC. This codes for CASSLEAGGFNEQFF.

J is TRBJ1-3 and V is TRBV19, with 7 bases that match TRBD1. Germline loops: CDR1 LNHDA, CDR2 SQIVND (reference sequence). V dropped 7 bases and J dropped 0; count of bases not matched to a gene: 6. The CDR3 length is 15 residues. CDR3 loop: CASKQGVSSGNTIYF. The CDR3 DNA reads TGTGCCAGTAAGCAGGGGGTTTCCTCTGGAAACACCATATATTTT.

The chain links TRBV5-1 to TRBJ2-2, with 11 bases lining up with TRBD1. Germline assignment: CDR1 SGHRS and CDR2 YFSETQ. With V trimmed by 4 bases and J by 0 bases, 8 bases remained unmatched. CDR3 size: 18 residues. The CDR3 here is CASSGTGGQVSNTGELFF. The CDR3 DNA reads TGCGCCAGCAGCGGGACAGGGGGACAGGTCTCGAACACCGGGGAGCTGTTTTTT.

This clone has a handful of counts. The rearrangement uses TRBV7-9 and TRBJ2-2; possible D gene TRBD2, 5 bases. V was pared by 1 base and J by 3 bases, with 12 bases between. The germline V gene encodes CDR1 SEHNR and CDR2 FQNEAQ (reference sequence). The length of the CDR3 is 16 residues. The CDR3 DNA reads TGTGCCAGCAGCTTAGTTTCTAGCTGGTACACCGGGGAGCTGTTTTTT. It yields the protein CASSLVSSWYTGELFF.